This is a list of T cell receptor beta chains from one sample in a study of control samples from healthy donors and cancer patients. Generated by immunoSEQ multiplex PCR, the TCRdb table keeps only in-frame clones and is missing some. The sample holds around 79,000 clones, approximately 93% seen once. The specimen sequenced was PBMCs. The receptors derive from a woman in her 40s with lung cancer. Each CDR3 is given with its conserved first and last residue. A D gene is named only where the DNA matches it firmly. Where a row states a size, it is once, few, many or the class of an expanded clone; other rows omit it.

d_call	clone_size	v_call	j_call	cdr3_aa	cdr3_nt
TRBD2	NA	TRBV11-2	TRBJ2-2	CASSLSQLAGTGELFF	TGTGCCAGCAGCTTAAGCCAGCTAGCGGGCACCGGGGAGCTGTTTTTT
NA	once	TRBV7-9	TRBJ1-1	CASRPDGNTEAFF	TGTGCCAGCAGACCGGACGGGAACACTGAAGCTTTCTTT
NA	NA	TRBV9	TRBJ1-5	CASSVAPEGDDPGHRYSNQPQHF	TGTGCCAGCAGCGTAGCTCCAGAGGGGGACGACCCCGGACACAGATATAGCAATCAGCCCCAGCATTTT
TRBD1	NA	TRBV7-9	TRBJ1-1	CASRFNPGQGTEAFF	TGTGCCAGCCGCTTTAACCCGGGACAGGGCACTGAAGCTTTCTTT
TRBD2	NA	TRBV30	TRBJ2-1	CAFSSGGSYNEQFF	TGTGCCTTTAGTAGCGGGGGTTCCTACAATGAGCAGTTCTTC
NA	NA	TRBV5-1	TRBJ1-2	CASSLASGPTNYGYTF	TGCGCCAGCAGCTTGGCTTCAGGGCCAACTAACTATGGCTACACCTTC
NA	NA	TRBV7-3	TRBJ2-2	CASSPNRRETGELFF	TGTGCCAGCAGCCCCAATAGGAGGGAGACCGGGGAGCTGTTTTTT
NA	NA	TRBV2	TRBJ2-1	CASSEGILRLGGVSSYNEQFF	TGTGCCAGCAGTGAAGGAATCCTAAGGCTCGGGGGAGTGAGCTCCTACAATGAGCAGTTCTTC
NA	NA	TRBV5-1	TRBJ1-2	CASSLGGTYGYTF	TGCGCCAGCAGCTTGGGCGGGACCTATGGCTACACCTTC
NA	NA	TRBV12-5	TRBJ1-4	CASGLIDSSEKLFF	TGTGCTAGTGGTTTGATAGACAGTTCGGAAAAACTGTTTTTT
NA	few	TRBV7-2	TRBJ1-5	CASSLETGPQHF	TGTGCCAGCAGCTTAGAAACGGGGCCCCAGCATTTT
NA	NA	TRBV11-2	TRBJ2-2	CAGSLLRGNTGELFF	TGTGCCGGCAGCTTACTCAGGGGGAACACCGGGGAGCTGTTTTTT
TRBD1	NA	TRBV27	TRBJ2-1	CASRTGGEQFF	TGTGCCAGCAGGACAGGGGGTGAGCAGTTCTTC
NA	NA	TRBV25-1	TRBJ1-1	CASSRGTEAFF	TGTGCCAGCAGCAGGGGCACTGAAGCTTTCTTT
NA	NA	TRBV6-5	TRBJ1-6	CASSYPPGGYNSPLHF	TGTGCCAGCAGTTACCCGCCCGGGGGCTACAATTCACCCCTCCACTTT
NA	NA	TRBV4-1	TRBJ2-1	CASSQGLRFSYNEQFF	TGCGCCAGCAGCCAAGGATTGCGGTTCTCCTACAATGAGCAGTTCTTC
TRBD1	NA	TRBV25-1	TRBJ1-5	CASSECIGQGPEGEPQHF	TGTGCCAGCAGTGAATGTATCGGACAGGGCCCCGAAGGGGAGCCCCAGCATTTT
NA	NA	TRBV7-9	TRBJ1-5	CASSPGQYQPQHF	TGTGCCAGCAGCCCAGGACAATATCAGCCCCAGCATTTT
TRBD1	NA	TRBV25-1	TRBJ1-1	CASSGWTGVNTEAFF	TGTGCCAGCAGTGGTTGGACAGGGGTGAACACTGAAGCTTTCTTT
TRBD1	NA	TRBV5-1	TRBJ1-4	CASSFGTGDLFF	TGCGCCAGCAGCTTCGGGACAGGGGACCTGTTTTTT
NA	NA	TRBV2	TRBJ1-1	CASRTGNTEAFF	TGTGCCAGCAGGACAGGGAACACTGAAGCTTTCTTT
NA	NA	TRBV11-2	TRBJ1-1	CASSLDSGVWTEAFF	TGTGCCAGCAGCTTGGACTCTGGGGTGTGGACTGAAGCTTTCTTT
NA	few	TRBV4-1	TRBJ1-5	CASSLGGRDQPQHF	TGCGCCAGCAGCCTGGGGGGTAGAGATCAGCCCCAGCATTTT
TRBD2	NA	TRBV6-5	TRBJ2-7	CASSYGLAGGEQYF	TGTGCCAGCAGTTACGGACTAGCGGGGGGCGAGCAGTACTTC
TRBD1	once	TRBV30	TRBJ2-1	CAWSVRSKFTGTGGYYNEQFF	TGTGCCTGGAGTGTACGATCAAAATTTACCGGGACAGGGGGCTACTACAATGAGCAGTTCTTC
NA	NA	TRBV24-1	TRBJ2-1	CATSDPGYNEQFF	TGTGCCACCAGTGACCCCGGCTACAATGAGCAGTTCTTC
TRBD1	NA	TRBV12-3/TRBV12-4	TRBJ1-1	CASTKTGGTEAFF	TGTGCCAGCACCAAGACAGGGGGCACTGAAGCTTTCTTT
NA	NA	TRBV15	TRBJ1-1	CATSRGNQVQGAFF	TGTGCCACCAGCAGAGGGAATCAAGTCCAGGGAGCTTTCTTT
NA	NA	TRBV19	TRBJ1-1	CASSPTAPTSAFF	TGTGCCAGTAGTCCTACGGCCCCGACGTCAGCTTTCTTT
TRBD1	NA	TRBV13	TRBJ1-1	CASSPSRTGELEAFF	TGTGCCAGCAGCCCTTCTCGGACAGGGGAACTCGAAGCTTTCTTT
NA	NA	TRBV5-4	TRBJ1-2	CASSARSGGGYTF	TGTGCCAGCAGCGCAAGGTCGGGGGGTGGCTACACCTTC
NA	few	TRBV7-8	TRBJ2-3	CASSFSVVGRRADTQYF	TGTGCCAGCAGTTTCTCGGTTGTAGGGAGGAGAGCAGATACGCAGTATTTT
NA	NA	TRBV28	TRBJ2-7	CASSSGSRQIEWGDRQYF	TGTGCCAGCTCCTCGGGTTCGAGACAAATCGAGTGGGGGGATCGGCAGTACTTC
TRBD1	NA	TRBV6-5	TRBJ1-2	CASTRTGAYGYTF	TGTGCCAGCACCCGGACAGGAGCTTATGGCTACACCTTC
NA	NA	TRBV9	TRBJ2-5	CASSVVGLGGETQYF	TGTGCCAGCAGCGTAGTCGGTCTAGGGGGAGAGACCCAGTACTTC
NA	NA	TRBV14	TRBJ1-1	CASSQRARTDARDTEAFF	TGTGCCAGCAGCCAAAGGGCGAGGACAGACGCCCGGGACACTGAAGCTTTCTTT
TRBD2	NA	TRBV4-1	TRBJ2-2	CASGRGEARAGELFF	TGCGCCAGCGGGCGGGGGGAGGCCCGCGCCGGGGAGCTGTTTTTT
TRBD1	once	TRBV11-3	TRBJ2-6	CASSETGGGANVLTF	TGTGCCAGCAGCGAGACAGGGGGAGGGGCCAACGTCCTGACTTTC
NA	NA	TRBV12-3/TRBV12-4	TRBJ1-4	CASKLGNEKLFF	TGTGCCTCTAAACTCGGTAATGAAAAACTGTTTTTT
TRBD1	NA	TRBV30	TRBJ1-1	CAWDRANTEAFF	TGTGCCTGGGACAGGGCGAACACTGAAGCTTTCTTT
NA	NA	TRBV7-8	TRBJ2-7	CASSLGETGPNEQYF	TGTGCCAGCAGCTTAGGGGAGACAGGTCCGAACGAGCAGTACTTC
NA	NA	TRBV14	TRBJ1-2	CASSQTQTLNYGYTF	TGTGCCAGCAGCCAAACCCAGACCCTTAACTATGGCTACACCTTC
NA	NA	TRBV15	TRBJ1-4	CATSSTRGHEKLFF	TGTGCCACCAGCAGTACGCGGGGGCATGAAAAACTGTTTTTT
TRBD1	NA	TRBV24-1	TRBJ1-5	CATRDGRRGTQHF	TGTGCCACCAGAGACGGTCGCAGGGGGACCCAGCATTTT
NA	NA	TRBV6-5	TRBJ2-6	CASSLPGANVLTF	TGTGCCAGCAGTTTACCTGGGGCCAACGTCCTGACTTTC
NA	NA	TRBV5-4	TRBJ2-1	CASSFQGVDEQFF	TGTGCCAGCAGCTTTCAGGGAGTGGATGAGCAGTTCTTC
NA	NA	TRBV30	TRBJ1-3	CAWSGGWYGNTIYF	TGTGCCTGGAGTGGCGGGTGGTATGGAAACACCATATATTTT
NA	NA	TRBV19	TRBJ1-2	CASSDRLYGYTF	TGTGCCAGTAGCGACAGACTCTATGGCTACACCTTC
NA	NA	TRBV4-1	TRBJ2-7	CASSQDEGGPSYEQYF	TGCGCCAGCAGCCAAGACGAGGGGGGGCCCTCCTACGAGCAGTACTTC
NA	NA	TRBV3-1/TRBV3-2	TRBJ2-7	CASSQRDLTSRYEQYF	TGTGCCAGCAGCCAACGCGACCTAACTAGCCGCTACGAGCAGTACTTC
NA	NA	TRBV27	TRBJ1-5	CASSDGFHQPQHF	TGTGCCAGCAGCGACGGGTTCCATCAGCCCCAGCATTTT